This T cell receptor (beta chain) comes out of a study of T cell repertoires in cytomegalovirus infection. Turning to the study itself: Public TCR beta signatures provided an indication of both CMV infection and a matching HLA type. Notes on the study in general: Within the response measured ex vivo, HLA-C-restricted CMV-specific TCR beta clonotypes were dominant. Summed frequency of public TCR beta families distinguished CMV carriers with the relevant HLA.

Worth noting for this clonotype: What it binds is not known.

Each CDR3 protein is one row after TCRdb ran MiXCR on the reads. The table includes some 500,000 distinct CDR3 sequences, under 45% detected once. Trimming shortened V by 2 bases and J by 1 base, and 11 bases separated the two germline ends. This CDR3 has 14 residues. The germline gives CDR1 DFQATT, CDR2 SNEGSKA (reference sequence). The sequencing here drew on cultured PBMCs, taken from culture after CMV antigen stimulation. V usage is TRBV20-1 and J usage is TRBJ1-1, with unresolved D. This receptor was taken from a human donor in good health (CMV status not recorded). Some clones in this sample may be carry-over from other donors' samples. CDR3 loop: CSARLPGSNTEAFF. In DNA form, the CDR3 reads TGCAGTGCTAGACTCCCCGGGTCGAACACTGAAGCTTTCTTT.